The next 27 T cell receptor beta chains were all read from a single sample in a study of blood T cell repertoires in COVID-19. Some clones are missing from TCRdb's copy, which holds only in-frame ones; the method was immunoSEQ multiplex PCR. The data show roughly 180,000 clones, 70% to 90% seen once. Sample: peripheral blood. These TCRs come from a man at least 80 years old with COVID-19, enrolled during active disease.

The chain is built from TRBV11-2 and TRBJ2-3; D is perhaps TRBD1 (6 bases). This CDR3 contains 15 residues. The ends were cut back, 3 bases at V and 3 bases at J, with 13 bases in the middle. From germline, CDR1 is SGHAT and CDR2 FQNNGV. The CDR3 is CASSLGWGPTDTQYF. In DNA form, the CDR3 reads TGTGCCAGCAGCTTGGGATGGGGGCCGACAGATACGCAGTATTTT.

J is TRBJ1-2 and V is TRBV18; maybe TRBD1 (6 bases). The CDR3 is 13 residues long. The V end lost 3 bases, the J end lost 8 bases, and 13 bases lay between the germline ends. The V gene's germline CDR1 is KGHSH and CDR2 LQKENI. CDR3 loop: CASSPRGSEGYTF. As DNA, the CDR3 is TGTGCCAGCTCACCTAGGGGGTCTGAGGGCTACACCTTC.

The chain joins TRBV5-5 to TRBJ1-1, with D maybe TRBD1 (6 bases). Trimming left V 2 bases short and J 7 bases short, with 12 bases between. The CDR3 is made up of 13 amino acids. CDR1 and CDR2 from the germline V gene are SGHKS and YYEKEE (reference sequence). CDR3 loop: CASSFSGVGEAFF. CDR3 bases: TGTGCCAGCAGCTTCTCAGGGGTAGGTGAAGCTTTCTTT. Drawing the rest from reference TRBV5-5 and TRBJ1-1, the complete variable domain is DAGVTQSPTHLIKTRGQQVTLRCSPISGHKSVSWYQQVLGQGPQFIFQYYEKEERGRGNFPDRFSARQFPNYSSELNVNALLLGDSALYLCASSFSGVGEAFFGQGTRLTVV.

The CDR3 DNA reads as TGTGCCAGCAGCAACAGGGGTATGGGGGAAAAACTGTTTTTT. Translated, it gives CASSNRGMGEKLFF. This chain connects TRBV11-2 to TRBJ1-4; TRBD1 agrees at 7 bases. J lost 8 bases, V lost 5 bases, and 8 bases had no gene match. The CDR3 length is 14 residues. The germline CDR1 and CDR2 sequences are SGHAT and FQNNGV.

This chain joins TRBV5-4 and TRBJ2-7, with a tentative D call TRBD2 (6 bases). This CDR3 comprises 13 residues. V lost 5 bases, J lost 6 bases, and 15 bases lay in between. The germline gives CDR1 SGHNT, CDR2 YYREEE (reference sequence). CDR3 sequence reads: CASSPRDGGEQYF. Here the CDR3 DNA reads TGTGCCAGCAGTCCGAGGGACGGGGGCGAGCAGTACTTC.

The CDR3 protein is CASSLGRNYGYTF. The CDR3 nucleotides are TGTGCCAGCAGTTTAGGTCGGAACTATGGCTACACCTTC. The rearrangement links TRBV28 to TRBJ1-2; D gene uncertain. CDR1 and CDR2 (germline): MDHEN, SYDVKM. The CDR3 is made up of 13 amino acids. The germline V and J ends were trimmed by 2 bases and 2 bases, with 6 bases remaining between them.

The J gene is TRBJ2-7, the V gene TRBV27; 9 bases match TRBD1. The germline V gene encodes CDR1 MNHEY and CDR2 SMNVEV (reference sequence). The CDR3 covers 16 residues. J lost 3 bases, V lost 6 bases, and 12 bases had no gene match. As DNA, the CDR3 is TGTGCCAGCAGCCCCCGGGCCGGGACAGGGCTCTACGAGCAGTACTTC. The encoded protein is CASSPRAGTGLYEQYF.

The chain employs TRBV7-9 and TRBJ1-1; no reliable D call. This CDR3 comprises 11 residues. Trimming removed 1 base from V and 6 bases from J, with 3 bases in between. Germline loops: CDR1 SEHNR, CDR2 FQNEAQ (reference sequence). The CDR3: CASSLVSEAFF. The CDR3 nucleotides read TGTGCCAGCAGCTTAGTCTCTGAAGCTTTCTTT.

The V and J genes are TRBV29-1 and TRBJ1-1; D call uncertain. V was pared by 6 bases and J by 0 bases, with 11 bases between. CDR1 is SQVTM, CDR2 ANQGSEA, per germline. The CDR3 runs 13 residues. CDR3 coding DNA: TGCAGCGTACCGAGTCCCCTGAACACTGAAGCTTTCTTT. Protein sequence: CSVPSPLNTEAFF.

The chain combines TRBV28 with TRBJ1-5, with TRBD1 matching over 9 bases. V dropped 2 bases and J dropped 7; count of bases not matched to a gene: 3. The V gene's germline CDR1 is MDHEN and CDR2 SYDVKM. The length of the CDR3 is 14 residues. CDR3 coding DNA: TGTGCCAGCAGTTTAGGGACAGGGAGGCAGCCCCAGCATTTT. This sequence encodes CASSLGTGRQPQHF.

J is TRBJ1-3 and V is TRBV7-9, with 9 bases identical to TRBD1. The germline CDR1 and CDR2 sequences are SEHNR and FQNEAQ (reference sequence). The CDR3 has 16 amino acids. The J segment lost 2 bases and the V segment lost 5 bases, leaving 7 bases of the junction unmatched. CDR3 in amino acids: CASSQYTGGTGNTIYF. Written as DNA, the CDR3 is TGTGCCAGCAGCCAATATACAGGGGGCACTGGAAACACCATATATTTT.

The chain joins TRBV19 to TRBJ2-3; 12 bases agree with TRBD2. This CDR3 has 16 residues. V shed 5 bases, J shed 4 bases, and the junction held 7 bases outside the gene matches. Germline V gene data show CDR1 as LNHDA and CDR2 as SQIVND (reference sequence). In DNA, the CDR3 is TGTGCCAGTAGTTCTGGACTAGCGGGACCGTCAGATACGCAGTATTTT. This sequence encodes CASSSGLAGPSDTQYF. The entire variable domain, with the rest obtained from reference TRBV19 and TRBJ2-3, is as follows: DGGITQSPKYLFRKEGQNVTLSCEQNLNHDAMYWYRQDPGQGLRLIYYSQIVNDFQKGDIAEGYSVSREKKESFPLTVTSAQKNPTAFYLCASSSGLAGPSDTQYFGPGTRLTVL.

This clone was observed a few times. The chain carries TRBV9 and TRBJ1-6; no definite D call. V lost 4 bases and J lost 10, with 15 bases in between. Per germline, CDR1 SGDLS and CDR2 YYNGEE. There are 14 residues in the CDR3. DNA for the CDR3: TGTGCCAGCAGCCCGAGTAGAGGTGAATCACCCCTCCACTTT. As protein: CASSPSRGESPLHF.

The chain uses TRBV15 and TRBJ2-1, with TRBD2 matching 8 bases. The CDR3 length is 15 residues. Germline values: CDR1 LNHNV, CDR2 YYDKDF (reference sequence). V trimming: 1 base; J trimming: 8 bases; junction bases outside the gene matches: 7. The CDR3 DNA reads TGTGCCACCAGCAGAGGAAAGGGACTAGACTATGAGCAGTTCTTC. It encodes CATSRGKGLDYEQFF.

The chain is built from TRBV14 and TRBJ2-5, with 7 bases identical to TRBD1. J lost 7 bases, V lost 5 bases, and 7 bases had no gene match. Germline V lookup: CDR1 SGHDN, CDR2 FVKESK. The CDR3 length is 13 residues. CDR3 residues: CASSGTDGGTQYF. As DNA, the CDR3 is TGTGCCAGCAGCGGGACAGACGGCGGGACCCAGTACTTC.

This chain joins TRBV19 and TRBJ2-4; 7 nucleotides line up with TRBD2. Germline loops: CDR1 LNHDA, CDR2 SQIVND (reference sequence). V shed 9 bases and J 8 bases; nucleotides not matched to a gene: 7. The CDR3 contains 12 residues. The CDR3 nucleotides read TGTGCCAGCTCTGGGGGGGGTCACATTCAGTACTTC. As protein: CASSGGGHIQYF.

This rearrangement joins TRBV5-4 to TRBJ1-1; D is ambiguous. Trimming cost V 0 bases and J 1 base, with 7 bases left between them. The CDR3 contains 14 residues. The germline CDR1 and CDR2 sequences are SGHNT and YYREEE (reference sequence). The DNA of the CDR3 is TGTGCCAGCAGCTTGGTGGGCCCGAACACTGAAGCTTTCTTT. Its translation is CASSLVGPNTEAFF.

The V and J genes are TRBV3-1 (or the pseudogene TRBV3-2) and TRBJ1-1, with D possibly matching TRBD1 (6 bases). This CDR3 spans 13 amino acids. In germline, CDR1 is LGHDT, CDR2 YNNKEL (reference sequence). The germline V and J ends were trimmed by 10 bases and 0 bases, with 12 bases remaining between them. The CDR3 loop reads CATSTGMNTEAFF. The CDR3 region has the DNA TGTGCCACCTCGACAGGCATGAACACTGAAGCTTTCTTT.

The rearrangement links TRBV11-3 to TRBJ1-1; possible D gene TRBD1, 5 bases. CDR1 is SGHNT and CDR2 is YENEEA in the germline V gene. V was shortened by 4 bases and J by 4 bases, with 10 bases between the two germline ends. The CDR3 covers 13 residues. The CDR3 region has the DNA TGTGCCAGCAGCTCAGGGTGGGGCACTGAAGCTTTCTTT. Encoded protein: CASSSGWGTEAFF.

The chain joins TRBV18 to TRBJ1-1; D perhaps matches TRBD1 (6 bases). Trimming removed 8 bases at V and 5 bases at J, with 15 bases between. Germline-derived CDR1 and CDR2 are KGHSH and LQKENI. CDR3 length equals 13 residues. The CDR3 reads CASLVGGHTEAFF. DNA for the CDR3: TGTGCCAGCCTCGTGGGGGGGCATACTGAAGCTTTCTTT.

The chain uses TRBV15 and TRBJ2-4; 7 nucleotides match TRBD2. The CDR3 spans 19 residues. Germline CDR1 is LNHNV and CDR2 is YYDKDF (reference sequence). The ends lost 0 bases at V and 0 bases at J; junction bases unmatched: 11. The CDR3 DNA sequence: TGTGCCACCAGCAGAGATCTAGCGCGGGGACTACTAGCCAAAAACATTCAGTACTTC. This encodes CATSRDLARGLLAKNIQYF.

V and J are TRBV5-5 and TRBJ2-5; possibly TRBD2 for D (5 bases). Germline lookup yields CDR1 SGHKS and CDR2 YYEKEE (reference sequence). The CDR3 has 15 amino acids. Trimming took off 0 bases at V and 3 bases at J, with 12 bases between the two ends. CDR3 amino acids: CASSLDTGIEETQYF. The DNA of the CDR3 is TGTGCCAGCAGCTTGGACACGGGGATCGAAGAGACCCAGTACTTC.

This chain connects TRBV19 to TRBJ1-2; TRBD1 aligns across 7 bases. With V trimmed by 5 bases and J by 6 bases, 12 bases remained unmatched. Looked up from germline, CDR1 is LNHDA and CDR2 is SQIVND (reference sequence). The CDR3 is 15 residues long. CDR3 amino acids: CASSGLRGNSNGYTF. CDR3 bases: TGTGCCAGTAGTGGGCTCAGGGGGAACTCGAATGGCTACACCTTC.

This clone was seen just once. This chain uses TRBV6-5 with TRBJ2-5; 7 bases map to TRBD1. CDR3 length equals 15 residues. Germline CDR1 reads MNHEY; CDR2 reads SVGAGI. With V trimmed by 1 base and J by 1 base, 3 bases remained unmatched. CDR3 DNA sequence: TGTGCCAGCAGTTACTTCGGGACAGCCCAAGAGACCCAGTACTTC. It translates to CASSYFGTAQETQYF.

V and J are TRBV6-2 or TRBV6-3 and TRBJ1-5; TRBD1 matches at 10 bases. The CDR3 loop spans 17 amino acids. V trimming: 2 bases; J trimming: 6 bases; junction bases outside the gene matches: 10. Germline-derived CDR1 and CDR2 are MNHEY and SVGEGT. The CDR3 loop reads CASSYPGQGPRGQPQHF. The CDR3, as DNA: TGTGCCAGCAGTTACCCGGGACAGGGGCCTCGGGGTCAGCCCCAGCATTTT.

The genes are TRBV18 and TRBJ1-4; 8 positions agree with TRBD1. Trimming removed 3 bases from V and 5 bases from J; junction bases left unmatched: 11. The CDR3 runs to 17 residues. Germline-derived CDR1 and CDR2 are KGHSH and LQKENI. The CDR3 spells CASSPMTGAGANEKLFF. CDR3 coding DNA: TGTGCCAGCTCACCGATGACAGGGGCAGGGGCAAATGAAAAACTGTTTTTT.

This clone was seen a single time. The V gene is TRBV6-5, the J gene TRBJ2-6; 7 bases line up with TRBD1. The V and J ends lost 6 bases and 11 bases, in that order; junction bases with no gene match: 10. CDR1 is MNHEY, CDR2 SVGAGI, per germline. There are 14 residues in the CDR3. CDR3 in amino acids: CASRKGQPWDVLTF. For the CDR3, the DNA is TGTGCCAGCAGGAAGGGACAGCCCTGGGACGTCCTGACTTTC.